Shown below are 29 T cell receptor beta chains from a single sample sequenced in a study of blood T cell repertoires in COVID-19. Data came from immunoSEQ multiplex PCR; TCRdb stores just in-frame clones and leaves some out. The table records about 260,000 clones, more than 70% of them present only once. Sequenced input: PBMCs or T cells enriched from blood (not recorded which). The receptors were gathered from a woman in her fifties or sixties who had recovered from COVID-19.

The V gene is TRBV5-5, the J gene TRBJ1-1, with D possibly TRBD1 on 6 matching bases. Germline V gene data show CDR1 as SGHKS and CDR2 as YYEKEE (reference sequence). Trimming removed 5 bases at V and 8 bases at J, with 19 bases between. The CDR3 loop spans 14 amino acids. CDR3 in DNA: TGTGCCAGCAGACAGGGTGGGGAGGGAGAAGAAGCTTTCTTT. Translated, it gives CASRQGGEGEEAFF.

The rearrangement links TRBV7-2 to TRBJ2-5; TRBD2 might be the D (6 bases). The germline CDR1 and CDR2 sequences are SGHTA and FQGNSA. This CDR3 spans 16 amino acids. V shed 1 base and J shed 2 bases, with 14 bases lying between them. The CDR3 bases are TGTGCCAGCAGCTTAGGGTGGGGGGTAGTTCAAGAGACCCAGTACTTC. Protein sequence: CASSLGWGVVQETQYF.

In its sample, this clone was seen a few times. The J gene is TRBJ2-3, the V gene TRBV7-2, with D possibly TRBD1 on 7 matching bases. The CDR3 extends over 15 amino acids. The V gene's germline CDR1 is SGHTA and CDR2 FQGNSA. Trimming removed 5 bases at V and 0 bases at J, with 12 bases between. This chain's CDR3 is CASSQQGRSTDTQYF. In DNA form, the CDR3 reads TGTGCCAGCAGCCAACAGGGGAGGAGCACAGATACGCAGTATTTT.

The CDR3 region has the DNA TGTGCCAGCAGCCACCGTAGCGGGGGGGCTTATCGTGGACACACAGATACGCAGTATTTT. This translates into CASSHRSGGAYRGHTDTQYF. V and J are TRBV3-1 (or the pseudogene TRBV3-2) and TRBJ2-3, with 11 nucleotides matching TRBD2. CDR1 and CDR2 from the germline V gene are LGHDT and YNNKEL (reference sequence). The CDR3 is made up of 20 amino acids. V lost 3 bases to trimming and J lost 2 bases; unmatched junction nucleotides: 16.

The chain couples TRBV7-9 to TRBJ1-2; D is possibly TRBD1 (5 bases). Between the trimmed V and J ends, which lost 5 bases and 8 bases, there was a span of 18 bases. This CDR3 is 14 amino acids long. Germline V CDR1 and CDR2: SEHNR, FQNEAQ (reference sequence). CDR3 coding DNA: TGTGCCAGCAGCCTGCCTACCGGGACTCAAGGCTACACCTTC. Protein sequence: CASSLPTGTQGYTF.

The rearrangement links TRBV4-3 to TRBJ2-7, with D maybe TRBD2 (6 bases). Germline V gene sequence: CDR1 LGHNA, CDR2 YSLEER. Trimming cost V 2 bases and J 5 bases, with 16 bases left between them. The CDR3 runs to 15 residues. For the CDR3, the DNA is TGCGCCAGCAGCCAATTGGCGGGGACTCGAAACGAGCAGTACTTC. Protein product: CASSQLAGTRNEQYF.

The rearrangement uses TRBV7-2 and TRBJ2-1; 15 nucleotides agree with TRBD2. Germline loops: CDR1 SGHTA, CDR2 FQGNSA. This CDR3 contains 16 residues. V shed 3 bases and J 7 bases; nucleotides not matched to a gene: 4. This CDR3 reads CASSFGLAGGDNEQFF. CDR3 in DNA: TGTGCCAGCAGCTTCGGACTAGCGGGGGGGGATAATGAGCAGTTCTTC.

This clone occurred a few times. The chain combines TRBV12-3 or TRBV12-4 with TRBJ1-4; possible D gene TRBD1, 5 bases. The CDR3 extends over 13 amino acids. The V gene lost 2 bases and the J gene lost 14 bases, with 15 bases spanning the gap. The CDR3: CASSLTGTEGLFF. Written as DNA, the CDR3 is TGTGCCAGCAGTTTAACAGGAACGGAGGGGCTGTTTTTT.

The chain links TRBV12-5 to TRBJ1-1; possible D gene TRBD1, 5 bases. Per germline, CDR1 LGHNT and CDR2 FRNRAP. Trimming pared 2 bases from V and 6 bases from J, leaving 10 bases between. The CDR3 covers 13 residues. The CDR3, as DNA: TGTGCTAGTGGTTTGAACTACAGGTCTGAAGCTTTCTTT. Its translation: CASGLNYRSEAFF.

The chain combines TRBV5-4 with TRBJ2-3; no definite D call. The CDR3 covers 14 residues. V was shortened by 4 bases and J by 6 bases, with 15 bases between the two germline ends. Germline V lookup: CDR1 SGHNT, CDR2 YYREEE (reference sequence). The CDR3 sequence is CASSPSPGPDTQYF. The CDR3 bases are TGTGCCAGCAGCCCGAGTCCTGGGCCCGATACGCAGTATTTT.

This chain connects TRBV11-2 to TRBJ1-1; TRBD1 is a possible D gene (5 bases). The CDR3 is 14 residues long. Germline assignment: CDR1 SGHAT and CDR2 FQNNGV. V shed 1 base and J shed 4 bases, with 10 bases lying between them. CDR3 region: CASSLAGGSTEAFF. The DNA of the CDR3 is TGTGCCAGCAGCTTAGCCGGGGGATCCACTGAAGCTTTCTTT.

The chain has TRBV4-1 and TRBJ1-2; 9 bases are a match to TRBD1. Germline assignment: CDR1 MGHRA and CDR2 YSYEKL. CDR3 length: 15 amino acids. The ends lost 0 bases at V and 4 bases at J; junction bases unmatched: 3. The CDR3: CASSQDDRGGYGYTF. In nucleotides, the CDR3 is TGCGCCAGCAGCCAAGACGACAGGGGGGGCTATGGCTACACCTTC.

The chain links TRBV2 to TRBJ2-7, with 8 bases fitting TRBD2. Looked up from germline, CDR1 is SNHLY and CDR2 is FYNNEI. The CDR3 sequence is 14 residues long. V shed 5 bases and J 7 bases; nucleotides not matched to a gene: 10. CDR3 amino acids: CASSPDPGTREQYF. The CDR3 nucleotides read TGTGCCAGCAGTCCCGACCCTGGGACTAGGGAGCAGTACTTC.

V and J are TRBV10-1 and TRBJ1-6, with D perhaps matching TRBD1 (6 bases). V dropped 5 bases and J dropped 7 bases, with 9 bases sitting between them. Per the germline V gene, CDR1 is WNHNN and CDR2 is SYGVQD (reference sequence). This CDR3 has 13 amino acids. The CDR3 nucleotides are TGCGCCAGCAGTCCGGGACAAAATTCACCCCTCCACTTT. It specifies CASSPGQNSPLHF.

The chain recombines TRBV19 with TRBJ2-6; D is ambiguous. The CDR3 extends over 14 amino acids. Germline CDR1 is LNHDA and CDR2 is SQIVND (reference sequence). Trimming left V 7 bases short and J 0 bases short, with 7 bases between. The DNA for the CDR3 is TGTGCCAGTACCGCAGGCTCTGGGGCCAACGTCCTGACTTTC. Amino acids: CASTAGSGANVLTF.

V is TRBV27 and J is TRBJ1-4; perhaps TRBD1 as D (5 bases). The CDR3 length is 13 residues. V dropped 4 bases and J dropped 8 bases, with 11 bases sitting between them. Germline values: CDR1 MNHEY, CDR2 SMNVEV (reference sequence). The CDR3, as DNA: TGTGCCAGCAGTTCAACCAGGGTGGAAAAACTGTTTTTT. Protein product: CASSSTRVEKLFF.

This chain uses TRBV6-2 or TRBV6-3 with TRBJ2-3, with 13 bases that match TRBD2. The CDR3 has 16 residues. Germline V lookup: CDR1 MNHEY, CDR2 SVGEGT. V was pared by 4 bases and J by 1 base, with 2 bases of the junction left unmatched. CDR3 nucleotides: TGTGCCAGCAGTTCAGGACTAGCGGGGGGCACAGATACGCAGTATTTT. Encoded protein: CASSSGLAGGTDTQYF.

A few counts support this clone. This chain links TRBV29-1 with TRBJ2-7, with 9 nucleotides matching TRBD1. V lost 7 bases to trimming and J lost 2 bases; unmatched junction nucleotides: 9. Germline CDR1 and CDR2: SQVTM and ANQGSEA. The CDR3 has 14 residues. CDR3 sequence: CSATNRGLTYEQYF. The CDR3 nucleotides are TGCAGCGCCACAAACAGGGGGCTTACCTACGAGCAGTACTTC.

The chain couples TRBV6-2 or TRBV6-3 to TRBJ1-2; D is ambiguous. Germline-derived CDR1 and CDR2 are MNHEY and SVGEGT. This CDR3 region has 15 residues. V lost 0 bases and J 0 bases, leaving 8 bases between the germline ends. CDR3 residues: CASSYSGITNYGYTF. In DNA, the CDR3 is TGTGCCAGCAGTTACTCCGGGATTACTAACTATGGCTACACCTTC.

The chain combines TRBV30 with TRBJ2-5, with 13 bases matching TRBD2. The CDR3 is 13 amino acids. CDR1 GTSNPN and CDR2 SVGIG come from the germline V gene (reference sequence). The junction had 3 bases not matched to a gene; V was cut back by 3 bases and J by 8 bases. The CDR3 spells CAWRTGLAGTQYF. The CDR3 DNA reads as TGTGCCTGGAGGACGGGACTAGCGGGAACCCAGTACTTC.

V usage is TRBV11-2 and J usage is TRBJ2-5; 9 bases align to TRBD1. CDR1 SGHAT and CDR2 FQNNGV come from the germline V gene. This CDR3 has 14 residues. V lost 5 bases, J lost 2 bases, and 3 bases stayed unmatched. CDR3 bases: TGTGCCAGCAGCACAGGGACAGGGCAAGAGACCCAGTACTTC. Translated, it gives CASSTGTGQETQYF. Full variable domain (missing parts from reference TRBV11-2 and TRBJ2-5): EAGVAQSPRYKIIEKRQSVAFWCNPISGHATLYWYQQILGQGPKLLIQFQNNGVVDDSQLPKDRFSAERLKGVDSTLKIQPAKLEDSAVYLCASSTGTGQETQYFGPGTRLLVL.

This clone was detected once. This chain joins TRBV25-1 and TRBJ1-2; no reliable D call. Germline V gene sequence: CDR1 MGHDK, CDR2 SYGVNS. V was pared by 5 bases and J by 8 bases, with 9 bases between. This CDR3 spans 11 amino acids. CDR3 sequence (DNA): TGTGCCAGCAGTAGCGGACGCGGCTACACCTTC. This sequence encodes CASSSGRGYTF.

J is TRBJ2-7 and V is TRBV5-1; 8 positions agree with TRBD1. J gave up 3 bases and V 4 bases, and 9 bases lay outside the gene matches. CDR1 and CDR2 from the germline V gene are SGHRS and YFSETQ. The CDR3 loop spans 15 amino acids. The CDR3 nucleotides read TGCGCCAGCAGCGGCAGCCGACAGGGGATCTACGAGCAGTACTTC. This codes for CASSGSRQGIYEQYF. The variable domain in full, completed from reference TRBV5-1 and TRBJ2-7, reads KAGVTQTPRYLIKTRGQQVTLSCSPISGHRSVSWYQQTPGQGLQFLFEYFSETQRNKGNFPGRFSGRQFSNSRSEMNVSTLELGDSALYLCASSGSRQGIYEQYFGPGTRLTVT.

The chain combines TRBV7-2 with TRBJ1-6; 9 bases agree with TRBD1. The ends lost 7 bases at V and 4 bases at J; junction bases unmatched: 8. Germline V gene lookup returns CDR1 SGHTA and CDR2 FQGNSA. The CDR3 totals 16 residues. The CDR3 sequence is CASNQKQGAYNSPLHF. DNA for the CDR3: TGTGCCAGCAACCAGAAACAGGGGGCGTATAATTCACCCCTCCACTTT.

V usage is TRBV6-5 and J usage is TRBJ2-5, with no clear D. There are 14 residues in the CDR3. V lost 0 bases, J lost 1 base, and 6 bases lay in between. Germline CDR1 is MNHEY and CDR2 is SVGAGI. CDR3 residues: CASSYSAVQETQYF. DNA of the CDR3: TGTGCCAGCAGTTACTCGGCGGTCCAAGAGACCCAGTACTTC.

V gene TRBV9 combines with J gene TRBJ1-1; 10 bases are a match to TRBD1. Germline V lookup: CDR1 SGDLS, CDR2 YYNGEE. The CDR3 totals 15 residues. J gave up 4 bases and V 2 bases, and 5 bases lay outside the gene matches. CDR3 nucleotides: TGTGCCAGCAGCGTGACAGGGGGCGTGGGCACTGAAGCTTTCTTT. Translation gives CASSVTGGVGTEAFF.

The chain joins TRBV7-8 to TRBJ1-6; 8 bases map to TRBD1. Germline V gives CDR1 SGHVS, CDR2 FQNEAQ. J was trimmed by 10 bases and V by 8 bases; bases with no gene match: 13. The CDR3 contains 15 residues. Here the CDR3 DNA reads TGTGCCAGCTCTGAGAGGACAGGGCCCCGCTCACCCCTCCACTTT. This gives the protein CASSERTGPRSPLHF.

V and J are TRBV28 and TRBJ2-1; 7 bases are a match to TRBD2. The length of the CDR3 is 17 residues. The trim removed 2 bases at V and 7 bases at J, leaving 14 bases unmatched. Looked up from germline, CDR1 is MDHEN and CDR2 is SYDVKM. DNA of the CDR3: TGTGCCAGCAGTTTAGGCGGGGGACTAAACCCTTTTAATGAGCAGTTCTTC. Translating gives CASSLGGGLNPFNEQFF.

The J gene is TRBJ1-4, the V gene TRBV28; 8 nucleotides line up with TRBD1. The CDR3 sequence is 14 residues long. The V gene end was trimmed by 7 bases and the J gene end by 5 bases; junction bases not matched to a gene: 6. Per the germline V gene, CDR1 is MDHEN and CDR2 is SYDVKM. As DNA, the CDR3 is TGTGCCAGCAATCACAGGGGGGGGAATGAAAAACTGTTTTTT. Translating gives CASNHRGGNEKLFF.